This T cell receptor beta chain was identified in a study of breast tumors, draining lymph nodes, adjacent tissues. Overall study findings and caveats: The data were judged consistent with most tumor T cells coming from lymph node and expanding in tumor. Tumor T cell lymph node origin was a supported hypothesis, not proven. Tumor TCR diversity was below lymph nodes but above nontumor tissue. Tumor and nontumor repertoires were significantly more similar in luminal-like than in basal-like breast cancer.

The lymph nodes were axillary draining lymph nodes from breast cancer patients. The V gene's germline CDR1 is DFQATT and CDR2 SNEGSKA (reference sequence). The CDR3 spans 15 residues. V was pared by 4 bases and J by 0 bases, with 15 bases between. A single record per CDR3 protein comes from TCRdb applying MiXCR to the multiplex PCR reads. The table lists fewer than 90,000 distinct CDR3 sequences, 25% to 35% of them singletons. This clonotype has a count of ten or more. The antigen remains unidentified. The genes are TRBV20-1 and TRBJ1-2; D might be TRBD1 (6 bases). The sample consisted of axillary lymph node tissue. The receptor was isolated from a female donor with breast cancer. Some clones in this sample may be carry-over from other donors' samples. CDR3 loop: CSAKGWDNPNYGYTF. The CDR3 region has the DNA TGCAGTGCTAAAGGTTGGGACAATCCTAACTATGGCTACACCTTC.